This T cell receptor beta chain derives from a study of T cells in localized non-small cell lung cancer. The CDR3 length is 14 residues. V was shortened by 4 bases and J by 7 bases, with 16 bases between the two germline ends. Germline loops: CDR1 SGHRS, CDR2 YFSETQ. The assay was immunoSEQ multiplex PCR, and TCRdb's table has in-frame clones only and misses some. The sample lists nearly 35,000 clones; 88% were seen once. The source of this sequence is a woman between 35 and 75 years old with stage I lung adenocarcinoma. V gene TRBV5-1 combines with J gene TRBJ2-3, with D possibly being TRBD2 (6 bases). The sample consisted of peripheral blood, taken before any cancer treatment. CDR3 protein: CASSRGDSQYTQYF. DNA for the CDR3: TGCGCCAGCAGCAGAGGGGACTCCCAGTATACGCAGTATTTT.